What follows are 10 T cell receptor beta chains derived from one specimen sequenced in a study of blood T cells in healthy people across ages. Sample-barcoded 5' priming and a J-beta primer mix drove a second PCR of about 7 to 12 cycles. TCRdb re-derived calls from the 5' RACE reads in MiXCR, one entry per CDR3 protein. The sample has roughly 1.5 million distinct CDR3 sequences; about 42% are singletons. The sequencing input was blood. These receptors were collected from a woman aged 18-35 years in good health.

This chain links TRBV29-1 with TRBJ2-6; a weak D match, TRBD2 (6 bases). There are 15 residues in the CDR3. Germline-derived CDR1 and CDR2 are SQVTM and ANQGSEA. V dropped 2 bases and J dropped 1 base, with 9 bases sitting between them. The chain's CDR3 is CSVELAKSGANVLTF. CDR3 sequence (DNA): TGCAGCGTTGAACTAGCGAAATCTGGGGCCAACGTCCTGACTTTC.

This clonotype was recorded only once. The chain recombines TRBV24-1 with TRBJ2-1; D gene unclear. The germline V gene has CDR1 KGHDR and CDR2 SFDVKD. The V end was cut by 1 base, the J end by 10 bases, with 7 bases between. The CDR3 consists of 12 residues. The CDR3 loop reads CATSDFLGEQFF. DNA for the CDR3: TGTGCCACCAGTGATTTTCTGGGGGAGCAGTTCTTC.

The chain couples TRBV12-3 or TRBV12-4 to TRBJ1-6; D unclear. The CDR3 length is 14 residues. V lost 6 bases and J lost 0, with 6 bases in between. In nucleotides, the CDR3 is TGTGCCAGCAGAGAAGTCTCCTATAATTCACCCCTCCACTTT. Residues: CASREVSYNSPLHF.

This clonotype was picked up a small number of times. The genes are TRBV14 and TRBJ2-1; TRBD1 matches 8 bases. The length of the CDR3 is 16 residues. The ends lost 2 bases at V and 7 bases at J; junction bases unmatched: 10. CDR1 and CDR2 from the germline V gene are SGHDN and FVKESK. Here the CDR3 reads CASSQMRQGARNEQFF. The CDR3 DNA sequence: TGTGCCAGCAGCCAAATGCGGCAGGGGGCGAGGAATGAGCAGTTCTTC. Complete variable domain (other parts from reference TRBV14 and TRBJ2-1): EAGVTQFPSHSVIEKGQTVTLRCDPISGHDNLYWYRRVMGKEIKFLLHFVKESKQDESGMPNNRFLAERTGGTYSTLKVQPAELEDSGVYFCASSQMRQGARNEQFFGPGTRLTVL.

The V and J genes are TRBV4-3 and TRBJ1-2; D is possibly TRBD1 (6 bases). CDR1 is LGHNA and CDR2 is YSLEER in the germline V gene. The ends were cut back, 4 bases at V and 0 bases at J, with 15 bases in the middle. The CDR3 runs to 16 residues. The CDR3 DNA is TGCGCCAGCAGCCCTGGGGGCTCAGGAGCTAACTATGGCTACACCTTC. Its protein is CASSPGGSGANYGYTF.

The chain carries TRBV12-3 or TRBV12-4 and TRBJ2-1; 9 positions agree with TRBD2. This CDR3 region has 15 residues. V dropped 6 bases and J dropped 2; count of bases not matched to a gene: 5. CDR3 loop: CASSNSGGAYNEQFF. CDR3 sequence (DNA): TGTGCCAGCAGCAATAGCGGGGGCGCCTACAATGAGCAGTTCTTC.

The genes are TRBV4-3 and TRBJ2-1, with a possible D match to TRBD2 (5 bases). CDR1 and CDR2 from the germline V gene are LGHNA and YSLEER. Trimming took 2 bases from V and 8 from J, leaving 10 bases between them. The CDR3 totals 13 residues. CDR3 residues: CASSQLMRDEQFF. CDR3 coding DNA: TGCGCCAGCAGCCAACTCATGAGGGATGAGCAGTTCTTC.

This clonotype showed up just a few times. The V gene is TRBV12-5, the J gene TRBJ2-3; 11 bases are shared with TRBD2. The length of the CDR3 is 16 residues. Trimming at V came to 1 base and at J to 2 bases, leaving 2 bases not matched to a gene. Germline V gene data show CDR1 as LGHNT and CDR2 as FRNRAP. CDR3 loop: CASGLGLAGYTDTQYF. The CDR3 DNA reads as TGTGCTAGTGGTTTGGGACTAGCGGGGTACACAGATACGCAGTATTTT. Based on the CDR3 plus reference TRBV12-5 and TRBJ2-3, the full variable domain is DARVTQTPRHKVTEMGQEVTMRCQPILGHNTVFWYRQTMMQGLELLAYFRNRAPLDDSGMPKDRFSAEMPDATLATLKIQPSEPRDSAVYFCASGLGLAGYTDTQYFGPGTRLTVL.

CDR3 in amino acids: CSGNTGGLQETQYF. The CDR3 DNA reads as TGCAGTGGAAACACAGGGGGCCTCCAAGAGACCCAGTACTTC. The J gene is TRBJ2-5, the V gene TRBV20-1; TRBD1 matches 9 bases. This CDR3 has 14 amino acids. Germline V lookup: CDR1 DFQATT, CDR2 SNEGSKA (reference sequence). J gave up 1 base and V 7 bases, and 7 bases lay outside the gene matches.

In regard to this clonotype: A junction end diverges from the germline sequence, so it may reflect a read error. V and J are TRBV9 and TRBJ2-3; D gene uncertain. The CDR3 totals 14 residues. Germline V lookup: CDR1 SGDLS, CDR2 YYNGEE. The CDR3 spells CASSSLTVADTQYF. CDR3 nucleotides: TGTGCAAGCAGCTCCTTGACCGTGGCAGATACGCAGTATTTT.